Shown below are 10 T cell receptor beta chains from a single sample sequenced in a study of cytomegalovirus exposure and HLA in healthy donors. In the PCR, 60 Vbeta and 13 Jbeta primers were used. Sequencing was performed with immunoSEQ multiplex PCR; in TCRdb, only in-frame clones are kept and a portion is missing. The sample holds tens of thousands of clones. Sequenced sample: PBMCs. Every receptor here comes from a woman in her twenties or thirties in good health and CMV-seronegative.

The chain has TRBV30 and TRBJ2-3; a weak D match, TRBD1 (6 bases). CDR3 size: 12 residues. The V end was cut by 0 bases, the J end by 7 bases, with 8 bases between. Germline assignment: CDR1 GTSNPN and CDR2 SVGIG (reference sequence). For the CDR3, the DNA is TGTGCCTGGAGTGTAGGGGGAAATACGCAGTATTTT. This translates into CAWSVGGNTQYF.

The V call is TRBV30, the J call TRBJ2-2; possibly TRBD1 for D (6 bases). CDR1 and CDR2 (germline): GTSNPN, SVGIG (reference sequence). The ends were cut back, 2 bases at V and 6 bases at J, with 10 bases in the middle. The CDR3 is 13 residues long. The CDR3 sequence: CAWSLQGPGELFF. The CDR3 DNA reads TGTGCCTGGAGTTTACAGGGCCCCGGGGAGCTGTTTTTT.

The chain uses TRBV12-5 and TRBJ1-6; D possibly corresponds to TRBD1 (5 bases). Germline values: CDR1 LGHNT, CDR2 FRNRAP. The germline V and J ends were trimmed by 0 bases and 0 bases, with 9 bases remaining between them. The CDR3 totals 17 residues. CDR3 sequence: CASGLVLRGSYNSPLHF. The CDR3 DNA follows: TGTGCTAGTGGTTTGGTACTTAGGGGCTCCTATAATTCACCCCTCCACTTT.

The V gene is TRBV29-1, the J gene TRBJ2-7; TRBD1 matches 8 bases. CDR1 SQVTM and CDR2 ANQGSEA come from the germline V gene. CDR3 length equals 13 residues. Trimming removed 1 base from V and 7 bases from J; junction bases left unmatched: 6. DNA of the CDR3: TGCAGCGTTGAAGGACAGGGGACACAAGAGCAGTACTTC. Its protein is CSVEGQGTQEQYF.

This chain joins TRBV27 and TRBJ2-1; TRBD2 might be the D (6 bases). Germline CDR1 reads MNHEY; CDR2 reads SMNVEV (reference sequence). The CDR3 runs to 13 residues. V shed 2 bases and J shed 6 bases, with 8 bases lying between them. CDR3 DNA: TGTGCCAGCAGTTTACTAGCGAGCAATGAGCAGTTCTTC. Translation gives CASSLLASNEQFF.

The rearrangement uses TRBV7-9 and TRBJ2-7; 11 bases are a match to TRBD1. CDR1 and CDR2 (germline): SEHNR, FQNEAQ (reference sequence). The CDR3 contains 15 residues. V shed 4 bases and J 0 bases; nucleotides not matched to a gene: 2. The CDR3 bases are TGTGCCAGCAGCTCGGGACAGGGGGACTCCTACGAGCAGTACTTC. Translation gives CASSSGQGDSYEQYF.

This chain links TRBV6-1 with TRBJ2-5, with TRBD1 matching 9 bases. This CDR3 has 15 amino acids. The germline CDR1 and CDR2 sequences are MNHNS and SASEGT. V lost 1 base, J lost 4 bases, and 4 bases stayed unmatched. CDR3 loop: CASSEEDRGGETQYF. CDR3 sequence (DNA): TGTGCCAGCAGTGAAGAAGACAGGGGGGGAGAGACCCAGTACTTC.

The rearrangement joins TRBV5-1 to TRBJ1-6; D gene ambiguous. V dropped 3 bases and J dropped 0 bases, with 4 bases sitting between them. The CDR3 length is 14 residues. CDR1 SGHRS and CDR2 YFSETQ come from the germline V gene. The CDR3 bases are TGCGCCAGCAGCTCTAGCTCCTATAATTCACCCCTCCACTTT. It yields the protein CASSSSSYNSPLHF. Complete variable domain (other parts from reference TRBV5-1 and TRBJ1-6): KAGVTQTPRYLIKTRGQQVTLSCSPISGHRSVSWYQQTPGQGLQFLFEYFSETQRNKGNFPGRFSGRQFSNSRSEMNVSTLELGDSALYLCASSSSSYNSPLHFGNGTRLTVT.

The chain uses TRBV27 and TRBJ1-5, with D maybe TRBD1 (6 bases). Germline loops: CDR1 MNHEY, CDR2 SMNVEV (reference sequence). Trimming removed 6 bases at V and 9 bases at J, with 21 bases between. The CDR3 covers 15 residues. The CDR3 DNA sequence: TGTGCCAGCAGCCCGGCAGGTCAGGGGTCTGGGCCCCAGCATTTT. Protein sequence: CASSPAGQGSGPQHF.

The chain recombines TRBV29-1 with TRBJ1-2, with 7 bases matching TRBD1. Germline V gives CDR1 SQVTM, CDR2 ANQGSEA. The CDR3 loop spans 14 amino acids. V was pared by 4 bases and J by 0 bases, with 5 bases of the junction left unmatched. CDR3 in DNA: TGCAGCGTTGGGGACAGAACTTCTAACTATGGCTACACCTTC. As protein: CSVGDRTSNYGYTF.